The 17 T cell receptor beta chains below come from one sample, sequenced in a study of CD8 T cells in ankylosing spondylitis. TCRdb reprocessed the 5' RACE reads via MiXCR and lists one record per CDR3 protein. The table includes roughly 190,000 distinct CDR3 sequences, 9.5% to 15% detected once. Material for sequencing was blood, either unsorted or a sorted T cell fraction (not recorded which). The source of these receptors is a male donor with ankylosing spondylitis or in good health (not recorded which).

V gene TRBV29-1 combines with J gene TRBJ1-1, with D unclear. The V gene's germline CDR1 is SQVTM and CDR2 ANQGSEA. CDR3 length: 12 amino acids. V lost 2 bases and J lost 1, with 5 bases in between. The CDR3 protein is CSVEKQNTEAFF. The CDR3 DNA reads as TGCAGCGTTGAAAAACAGAACACTGAAGCTTTCTTT.

This sequence joins TRBV20-1 and TRBJ2-1, with TRBD2 matching 9 bases. Germline CDR1 and CDR2: DFQATT and SNEGSKA (reference sequence). The CDR3 is 14 residues long. Trimming removed 5 bases from V and 4 bases from J; junction bases left unmatched: 6. The CDR3 here is CSAQLLAGYNEQFF. CDR3 DNA sequence: TGCAGTGCTCAGCTACTAGCGGGTTACAATGAGCAGTTCTTC.

CDR3: CASSPEGSAPEQYF. In DNA, the CDR3 is TGTGCCAGCAGCCCCGAGGGGTCAGCACCCGAGCAGTACTTC. The chain links TRBV3-1 to TRBJ2-7; D may be TRBD1 or TRBD2 (5 bases each). CDR1 is LGHDT, CDR2 YNNKEL, per germline (reference sequence). V was shortened by 4 bases and J by 6 bases, with 16 bases between the two germline ends. The CDR3 loop spans 14 amino acids.

The chain recombines TRBV4-1 with TRBJ2-7; D is possibly TRBD2 (6 bases). Between the trimmed V and J ends, which lost 2 bases and 0 bases, there was a span of 14 bases. The CDR3 is made up of 16 amino acids. Germline-derived CDR1 and CDR2 are MGHRA and YSYEKL. The DNA for the CDR3 is TGCGCCAGCAGCCAACATGTGGGACTCAGCTCCTACGAGCAGTACTTC. Translating gives CASSQHVGLSSYEQYF.

The chain recombines TRBV24-1 with TRBJ2-3; possibly TRBD2 for D (6 bases). Germline CDR1 reads KGHDR; CDR2 reads SFDVKD. V shed 3 bases and J shed 2 bases, with 11 bases lying between them. The CDR3 spans 15 residues. CDR3 nucleotides: TGTGCCACCAGTGATCGGGACTCTTCCACAGATACGCAGTATTTT. Its translation: CATSDRDSSTDTQYF.

This clonotype was recorded a few times. V gene TRBV6-5 combines with J gene TRBJ2-7, with D tentatively TRBD1 (5 bases). The CDR3 sequence is 14 residues long. Trimming removed 2 bases from V and 3 bases from J, with 11 bases in between. From germline, CDR1 is MNHEY and CDR2 SVGAGI. CDR3 in DNA: TGTGCCAGCAGTTACGACAGCGCTCTCTACGAGCAGTACTTC. Amino acid sequence: CASSYDSALYEQYF.

This clonotype came up a few times. The chain carries TRBV11-2 and TRBJ2-5; TRBD1 is a possible D gene (5 bases). CDR3 length: 17 residues. Trimming shortened V by 1 base and J by 2 bases, and 17 bases separated the two germline ends. The germline V gene has CDR1 SGHAT and CDR2 FQNNGV. This chain's CDR3 is CASSLVYPGSTQETQYF. CDR3 nucleotides: TGTGCCAGCAGCTTAGTGTATCCAGGGTCCACTCAAGAGACCCAGTACTTC.

A few counts support this clonotype. The chain employs TRBV11-2 and TRBJ2-3, with 8 bases lining up with TRBD2. CDR3 size: 18 residues. Germline-derived CDR1 and CDR2 are SGHAT and FQNNGV. With 0 bases clipped from V and 5 bases from J, the junction kept 13 bases outside the gene matches. CDR3 protein: CASSLEGLMSGGRDTQYF. CDR3 nucleotide sequence: TGTGCCAGCAGCTTAGAGGGGTTGATGAGCGGGGGCCGAGATACGCAGTATTTT.

The V and J genes are TRBV6-5 and TRBJ1-2; D unresolved. The CDR3 runs to 12 residues. CDR1 MNHEY and CDR2 SVGAGI come from the germline V gene. Trimming took 4 bases from V and 4 from J, leaving 7 bases between them. The CDR3 is CASSSVGYGYTF. The CDR3 nucleotides read TGTGCCAGCAGTTCCGTCGGCTATGGCTACACCTTC.

CDR3 in amino acids: CASSLEQGRNIQYF. The CDR3 DNA reads TGTGCCAGCAGCTTAGAACAGGGTAGGAACATTCAGTACTTC. The V gene is TRBV11-2, the J gene TRBJ2-4, with a possible D match to TRBD1 (6 bases). The germline V gene encodes CDR1 SGHAT and CDR2 FQNNGV. The CDR3 runs 14 residues. V was trimmed by 0 bases and J by 7 bases, leaving 10 bases between them. The full variable domain, rest sourced from reference TRBV11-2 and TRBJ2-4, is EAGVAQSPRYKIIEKRQSVAFWCNPISGHATLYWYQQILGQGPKLLIQFQNNGVVDDSQLPKDRFSAERLKGVDSTLKIQPAKLEDSAVYLCASSLEQGRNIQYFGAGTRLSVL.

The chain couples TRBV5-1 to TRBJ1-1; perhaps TRBD1 as D (5 bases). Germline loops: CDR1 SGHRS, CDR2 YFSETQ. The V end lost 4 bases, the J end lost 1 base, and 14 bases lay between the germline ends. CDR3 length equals 15 residues. CDR3 loop: CASSPGDRSNTEAFF. The CDR3 nucleotides read TGCGCCAGCAGCCCCGGGGACCGCTCGAACACTGAAGCTTTCTTT.

This chain connects TRBV13 to TRBJ2-1; 15 positions match TRBD2. With 5 bases clipped from V and 5 bases from J, the junction kept 13 bases outside the gene matches. CDR3 length equals 19 residues. Germline-derived CDR1 and CDR2 are PRHDT and FYEKMQ (reference sequence). The CDR3 reads CASSVTRTSGGAMNNEQFF. In nucleotides, the CDR3 is TGTGCCAGCAGCGTAACCCGGACTAGCGGGGGGGCCATGAACAATGAGCAGTTCTTC. Full variable domain (rest looked up from reference TRBV13 and TRBJ2-1): AAGVIQSPRHLIKEKRETATLKCYPIPRHDTVYWYQQGPGQDPQFLISFYEKMQSDKGSIPDRFSAQQFSDYHSELNMSSLELGDSALYFCASSVTRTSGGAMNNEQFFGPGTRLTVL.

The chain joins TRBV5-6 to TRBJ1-1; D is unresolved. CDR3 length equals 15 residues. Looked up from germline, CDR1 is SGHDT and CDR2 is YYEEEE. Trimming shortened V by 2 bases and J by 0 bases, and 11 bases separated the two germline ends. The CDR3 DNA reads TGTGCCAGCAGCTTCACCGCGACGGTGAACACTGAAGCTTTCTTT. Its translation: CASSFTATVNTEAFF.

The rearrangement links TRBV4-1 to TRBJ2-5; D gene unclear. Germline V CDR1 and CDR2: MGHRA, YSYEKL. The CDR3 is 15 residues long. Trimming removed 1 base at V and 4 bases at J, with 13 bases between. The CDR3 region is CASSQALWGAETQYF. The CDR3 nucleotides are TGCGCCAGCAGCCAAGCGCTTTGGGGTGCAGAGACCCAGTACTTC.

This clonotype showed up just a few times. The chain couples TRBV9 to TRBJ1-4; 7 bases are a match to TRBD1. Per the germline V gene, CDR1 is SGDLS and CDR2 is YYNGEE. The CDR3 has 12 amino acids. V lost 4 bases and J lost 10; bases outside the gene matches: 4. The CDR3 reads CASSTSGGKLFF. The DNA of the CDR3 is TGTGCCAGCAGCACCTCAGGGGGAAAACTGTTTTTT.

The sample holds a few counts of this clonotype. The V call is TRBV7-9, the J call TRBJ1-6; D uncertain. The CDR3 runs to 12 residues. Germline CDR1 and CDR2: SEHNR and FQNEAQ (reference sequence). Trimming pared 1 base from V and 10 bases from J, leaving 5 bases between. CDR3 in DNA: TGTGCCAGCAGCTTAGAGACCTCACCCCTCCACTTT. Translation gives CASSLETSPLHF.

This clonotype was counted between two and nine times. The genes are TRBV2 and TRBJ2-3; either TRBD1 or TRBD2 may supply D (5 bases each). Germline CDR1 and CDR2: SNHLY and FYNNEI. There are 16 residues in the CDR3. V lost 6 bases to trimming and J lost 2 bases, with 18 bases between them. The CDR3 DNA is TGTGCCAGCAGCGACACTCCGGGACCCGACACAGATACGCAGTATTTT. Translating gives CASSDTPGPDTDTQYF.